One sample yielded the 23 T cell receptor beta chains listed below, sequenced in a study of radiotherapy plus CTLA-4 blockade in lung cancer. Sequencing used immunoSEQ multiplex PCR; TCRdb keeps in-frame clones, though not all of them. The table shows roughly 90,000 clones, with around 80% occurring only once. Specimen: peripheral blood, collected from a patient treated with radiotherapy plus ipilimumab. The source of these receptors is a human donor with non-small cell lung cancer that progressed on radiotherapy plus ipilimumab.

The CDR3 coding sequence is TGTGCCAGCAGTGAATTAGGGACAGGGAATTCACCCCTCCACTTT. This translates into CASSELGTGNSPLHF. This rearrangement joins TRBV25-1 to TRBJ1-6; 9 nucleotides agree with TRBD1. From germline, CDR1 is MGHDK and CDR2 SYGVNS. The V and J ends lost 1 base and 7 bases, in that order; junction bases with no gene match: 2. CDR3 length equals 15 residues. Using reference TRBV25-1 and TRBJ1-6 for the parts outside the CDR3, the full variable domain is EADIYQTPRYLVIGTGKKITLECSQTMGHDKMYWYQQDPGMELHLIHYSYGVNSTEKGDLSSESTVSRIRTEHFPLTLESARPSHTSQYLCASSELGTGNSPLHFGNGTRLTVT.

The sample holds a few counts of this clone. The chain links TRBV6-6 to TRBJ1-5, with 7 bases fitting TRBD1. The V gene end was trimmed by 6 bases and the J gene end by 6 bases; junction bases not matched to a gene: 8. CDR3 length: 14 residues. Germline values: CDR1 MNHNY, CDR2 SVGAGI (reference sequence). CDR3 nucleotide sequence: TGTGCCAGCAGCGTTACAGGGGAGCGTCAGCCCCAGCATTTT. It codes for CASSVTGERQPQHF.

This chain connects TRBV19 to TRBJ2-1; the D call may be TRBD1 or TRBD2 (5 bases each). The CDR3 covers 16 residues. In germline, CDR1 is LNHDA, CDR2 SQIVND (reference sequence). V was pared by 3 bases and J by 6 bases, with 18 bases between. Here the CDR3 reads CASSILGDPVGNEQFF. The CDR3 bases are TGTGCCAGTAGTATTCTCGGGGACCCCGTCGGCAATGAGCAGTTCTTC. The whole variable domain, filled in from reference TRBV19 and TRBJ2-1, reads DGGITQSPKYLFRKEGQNVTLSCEQNLNHDAMYWYRQDPGQGLRLIYYSQIVNDFQKGDIAEGYSVSREKKESFPLTVTSAQKNPTAFYLCASSILGDPVGNEQFFGPGTRLTVL.

The chain employs TRBV29-1 and TRBJ1-1; no reliable D call. Germline CDR1 SQVTM, CDR2 ANQGSEA. This CDR3 contains 13 residues. V was trimmed by 3 bases and J by 2 bases, leaving 10 bases between them. The CDR3 is CSVDRQYNTEAFF. DNA of the CDR3: TGCAGCGTTGACCGGCAATATAACACTGAAGCTTTCTTT.

The rearrangement uses TRBV28 and TRBJ1-1, with TRBD1 matching 10 bases. V dropped 6 bases and J dropped 4; count of bases not matched to a gene: 5. Per germline, CDR1 MDHEN and CDR2 SYDVKM. This CDR3 is built from 14 residues. The CDR3 sequence is CASRGQGWGTEAFF. In DNA, the CDR3 is TGTGCCAGCAGGGGACAGGGGTGGGGCACTGAAGCTTTCTTT. Drawing the rest from reference TRBV28 and TRBJ1-1, the complete variable domain is DVKVTQSSRYLVKRTGEKVFLECVQDMDHENMFWYRQDPGLGLRLIYFSYDVKMKEKGDIPEGYSVSREKKERFSLILESASTNQTSMYLCASRGQGWGTEAFFGQGTRLTVV.

Only a few counts were recorded for this clone. This chain joins TRBV19 and TRBJ2-7, with D hard to call. Trimming left V 2 bases short and J 6 bases short, with 14 bases between. This CDR3 is built from 14 residues. CDR1 LNHDA and CDR2 SQIVND come from the germline V gene (reference sequence). The CDR3 here is CASSISSLAGEQYF. CDR3 sequence (DNA): TGTGCCAGTAGTATATCGTCTTTGGCAGGCGAGCAGTACTTC.

The chain combines TRBV30 with TRBJ2-7; 16 bases fit TRBD2. After removal of 3 bases from V and 3 bases from J, the junction contained 14 bases not matched to a gene. This CDR3 contains 19 residues. Per germline, CDR1 GTSNPN and CDR2 SVGIG (reference sequence). The chain's CDR3 is CAWRDTPGTSGRAVYEQYF. The CDR3 nucleotides read TGTGCCTGGAGAGACACTCCCGGGACTAGCGGGAGGGCCGTCTACGAGCAGTACTTC.

The chain carries TRBV14 and TRBJ2-7; possible D gene TRBD1, 7 bases. This CDR3 region has 15 residues. The V end was cut by 2 bases, the J end by 3 bases, with 14 bases between. CDR1 SGHDN and CDR2 FVKESK come from the germline V gene. The CDR3 here is CASSQPGGRFYEQYF. DNA of the CDR3: TGTGCCAGCAGCCAACCAGGGGGGCGTTTCTACGAGCAGTACTTC.

This chain links TRBV6-6 with TRBJ1-3, with 9 positions matching TRBD1. This CDR3 has 15 amino acids. Germline-derived CDR1 and CDR2 are MNHNY and SVGAGI (reference sequence). V was pared by 6 bases and J by 8 bases, with 11 bases of the junction left unmatched. This chain's CDR3 is CASRFDRGNLDTIYF. The DNA of the CDR3 is TGTGCCAGCAGATTTGACAGGGGGAATTTGGACACCATATATTTT.

This chain uses TRBV28 with TRBJ1-4, with D possibly matching TRBD1 (6 bases). V gave up 7 bases and J gave up 7 bases, with 22 bases separating them. The CDR3 totals 16 residues. Germline V CDR1 and CDR2: MDHEN, SYDVKM. In nucleotides, the CDR3 is TGTGCCAGCACCTTTTTGACAGGAGGGGTGTTTGAAAAACTGTTTTTT. Protein product: CASTFLTGGVFEKLFF.

The V call is TRBV9, the J call TRBJ2-3; D unresolved. Trimming shortened V by 7 bases and J by 6 bases, and 6 bases separated the two germline ends. The CDR3 runs to 10 residues. Germline CDR1 is SGDLS and CDR2 is YYNGEE. Here the CDR3 DNA reads TGTGCCAGCGCTGGGGATACGCAGTATTTT. It codes for CASAGDTQYF.

The J gene is TRBJ1-3, the V gene TRBV19; no definite D call. This CDR3 spans 13 amino acids. V was clipped by 4 bases and J by 0 bases, with 4 bases between them. Germline CDR1 and CDR2: LNHDA and SQIVND (reference sequence). The CDR3 reads CASSRSSGNTIYF. The CDR3 coding sequence is TGTGCCAGTAGTAGAAGCTCTGGAAACACCATATATTTT.

The chain is built from TRBV28 and TRBJ2-7, with D possibly matching TRBD2 (6 bases). The CDR3 contains 14 residues. CDR1 is MDHEN and CDR2 is SYDVKM in the germline V gene. The V end lost 5 bases, the J end lost 6 bases, and 17 bases lay between the germline ends. CDR3: CASSPLMAGTEQYF. In DNA form, the CDR3 reads TGTGCCAGCAGTCCACTAATGGCGGGGACCGAGCAGTACTTC. Full variable domain (outside the CDR3, taken from reference TRBV28 and TRBJ2-7): DVKVTQSSRYLVKRTGEKVFLECVQDMDHENMFWYRQDPGLGLRLIYFSYDVKMKEKGDIPEGYSVSREKKERFSLILESASTNQTSMYLCASSPLMAGTEQYFGPGTRLTVT.

In nucleotides, the CDR3 is TGTGCCAGCAGTGACTCTGCAACCATGAATGAGCAGTTCTTC. Translated, it gives CASSDSATMNEQFF. The J gene is TRBJ2-1, the V gene TRBV6-4, with unresolved D. The germline V gene has CDR1 MRHNA and CDR2 SNTAGT. The ends were cut back, 0 bases at V and 7 bases at J, with 10 bases in the middle. There are 14 residues in the CDR3.

The V gene is TRBV5-8, the J gene TRBJ2-7, with 7 positions matching TRBD2. Trimming at V came to 4 bases and at J to 2 bases, leaving 6 bases not matched to a gene. Germline V gives CDR1 SGHTS, CDR2 YDEGEE. This CDR3 spans 14 amino acids. CDR3 nucleotides: TGTGCCAGCAGCGAGCTAGCGGACCCCTACGAGCAGTACGTC. It encodes CASSELADPYEQYV.

The V and J genes are TRBV5-1 and TRBJ2-5, with TRBD2 as a possible D gene (5 bases). V was shortened by 4 bases and J by 7 bases, with 14 bases between the two germline ends. CDR3 length equals 13 residues. CDR1 SGHRS and CDR2 YFSETQ come from the germline V gene. CDR3 region: CASSPDVRGTQYF. CDR3 DNA sequence: TGCGCCAGCAGCCCGGACGTCCGGGGGACCCAGTACTTC.

The chain uses TRBV19 and TRBJ1-2, with 7 bases matching TRBD1. The J segment lost 8 bases and the V segment lost 5 bases, leaving 14 bases of the junction unmatched. The V gene's germline CDR1 is LNHDA and CDR2 SQIVND (reference sequence). The CDR3 has 15 residues. The CDR3 protein is CASSSTGYGTTGYTF. In nucleotides, the CDR3 is TGTGCCAGTAGTTCGACAGGGTATGGTACGACGGGCTACACCTTC.

The rearrangement joins TRBV9 to TRBJ2-7, with D uncertain. CDR1 and CDR2 (germline): SGDLS, YYNGEE. This CDR3 spans 12 amino acids. V was cut by 0 bases and J by 4 bases, with 5 bases left in between. In DNA, the CDR3 is TGTGCCAGCAGCGTAGTCGGGTACGAGCAGTACTTC. Its translation is CASSVVGYEQYF. The full variable domain, in which reference TRBV9 and TRBJ2-7 provide the parts outside the CDR3, is DSGVTQTPKHLITATGQRVTLRCSPRSGDLSVYWYQQSLDQGLQFLIQYYNGEERAKGNILERFSAQQFPDLHSELNLSSLELGDSALYFCASSVVGYEQYFGPGTRLTVT.

J is TRBJ1-1 and V is TRBV7-8; 7 bases fit TRBD1. The CDR3 sequence is 13 residues long. Germline V gene lookup returns CDR1 SGHVS and CDR2 FQNEAQ. V lost 5 bases, J lost 1 base, and 1 base stayed unmatched. CDR3 loop: CASSRDRNTEAFF. DNA for the CDR3: TGTGCCAGCAGCCGGGACAGGAACACTGAAGCTTTCTTT.

V usage is TRBV5-1 and J usage is TRBJ2-7; the D gene is possibly TRBD1 (5 bases). Trimming removed 2 bases from V and 3 bases from J, with 9 bases in between. The CDR3 is 13 residues long. Germline CDR1 SGHRS, CDR2 YFSETQ. CDR3 in DNA: TGCGCCAGCAGCTTTGGGGCAAGCTACGAGCAGTACTTC. As protein: CASSFGASYEQYF. The variable domain in full, completed from reference TRBV5-1 and TRBJ2-7, reads KAGVTQTPRYLIKTRGQQVTLSCSPISGHRSVSWYQQTPGQGLQFLFEYFSETQRNKGNFPGRFSGRQFSNSRSEMNVSTLELGDSALYLCASSFGASYEQYFGPGTRLTVT.

This rearrangement joins TRBV19 to TRBJ1-1; 7 bases are shared with TRBD1. Germline-derived CDR1 and CDR2 are LNHDA and SQIVND (reference sequence). The junction had 16 bases not matched to a gene; V was cut back by 5 bases and J by 4 bases. The CDR3 length is 17 residues. In DNA, the CDR3 is TGTGCCAGTAGTGACCTGGCCCAGGGGGTAGGTCGCACTGAAGCTTTCTTT. Amino acids: CASSDLAQGVGRTEAFF.

V is TRBV30 and J is TRBJ2-3; TRBD2 matches 8 bases. Germline loops: CDR1 GTSNPN, CDR2 SVGIG (reference sequence). J lost 3 bases, V lost 5 bases, and 7 bases had no gene match. The CDR3 runs to 14 residues. The CDR3 region is CAWEGREVTDTQYF. For the CDR3, the DNA is TGTGCCTGGGAAGGGCGGGAGGTGACAGATACGCAGTATTTT.

The chain combines TRBV18 with TRBJ1-1; 7 bases map to TRBD1. The trim removed 3 bases at V and 7 bases at J, leaving 5 bases unmatched. The germline gives CDR1 KGHSH, CDR2 LQKENI. This CDR3 is built from 13 residues. The CDR3 sequence: CASSPRDRSEAFF. The CDR3, as DNA: TGTGCCAGCTCACCTCGGGACAGAAGTGAAGCTTTCTTT. The full variable domain, its missing parts supplied by reference TRBV18 and TRBJ1-1, is NAGVMQNPRHLVRRRGQEARLRCSPMKGHSHVYWYRQLPEEGLKFMVYLQKENIIDESGMPKERFSAEFPKEGPSILRIQQVVRGDSAAYFCASSPRDRSEAFFGQGTRLTVV.